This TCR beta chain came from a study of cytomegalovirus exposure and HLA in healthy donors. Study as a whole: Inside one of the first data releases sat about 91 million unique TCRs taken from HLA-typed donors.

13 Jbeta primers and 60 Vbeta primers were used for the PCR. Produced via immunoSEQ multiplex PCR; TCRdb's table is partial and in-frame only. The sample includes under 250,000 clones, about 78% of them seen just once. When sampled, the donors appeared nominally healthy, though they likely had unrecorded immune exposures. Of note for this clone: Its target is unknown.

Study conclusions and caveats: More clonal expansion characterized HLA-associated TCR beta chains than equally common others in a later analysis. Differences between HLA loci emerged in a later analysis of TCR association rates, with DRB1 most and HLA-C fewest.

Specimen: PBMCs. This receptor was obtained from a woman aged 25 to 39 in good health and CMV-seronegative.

The CDR3 reads CAISDVGRPPYEQYF. CDR3 nucleotide sequence: TGTGCCATCAGTGACGTCGGGAGACCCCCCTACGAGCAGTACTTC. The chain employs TRBV10-3 and TRBJ2-7; D is perhaps TRBD2 (6 bases). CDR1 is ENHRY and CDR2 is SYGVKD in the germline V gene. Trimming took off 3 bases at V and 2 bases at J, with 14 bases between the two ends. The CDR3 length is 15 residues.